Given below is one T cell receptor beta chain in context. As yet, its antigen is unknown. CDR3 length equals 14 residues. J was trimmed by 4 bases and V by 6 bases; bases with no gene match: 6. Germline CDR1 and CDR2: MDHEN and SYDVKM. These data come from a study of shared clonotypes between healthy human individuals. Using about 190 ng DNA, 30,000 to 35,000 T cell genomes, the sorted-subset replicate PCRs were run. Per the study methods: Filtering of immunoSEQ junctional sequences could not match full-length read filtering. Method: immunoSEQ multiplex PCR; TCRdb's copy keeps in-frame clones and lacks some. V, J and clone size were drawn from that table, and D and trimming were deduced from the DNA. The table lists more than 550,000 clones, roughly two thirds of them singletons. Findings of the study overall: The study found lower generation probabilities in non-shared clonotypes than in those shared by all four donors. Sample collection involved blood only; tissue repertoires are likely different.

Material: memory CD4+ T cells sorted from blood. Described subset: CD45RA-negative fraction. This chain links TRBV28 with TRBJ1-2, with 9 bases lining up with TRBD1. This TCR was recovered from a woman aged 25-40 years in good health. The DNA for the CDR3 is TGTGCCAGCAGGGGACAGGGAGGAATCTATGGCTACACCTTC. It is translated as CASRGQGGIYGYTF.